The 4 T cell receptor beta chains listed next were all sequenced from one sample in a study of cytomegalovirus exposure and HLA in healthy donors. The PCR had 60 Vbeta and 13 Jbeta primers. Here immunoSEQ multiplex PCR was the method, and the copy in TCRdb shows in-frame clones only, minus some. Seen here are about 200,000 clones, 65% to 80% observed once, and the top ten hold about 1.7%. Sequencing was carried out using PBMCs. Receptor source: a man aged 50 or older in good health and CMV-seronegative.

This chain uses TRBV18 with TRBJ1-5; D gene unclear. Trimming shortened V by 6 bases and J by 4 bases, and 10 bases separated the two germline ends. The germline V gene encodes CDR1 KGHSH and CDR2 LQKENI. This CDR3 spans 13 amino acids. This CDR3 reads CASSSARNQPQHF. DNA for the CDR3: TGTGCCAGCTCCTCCGCGCGGAATCAGCCCCAGCATTTT.

The chain carries TRBV7-9 and TRBJ2-7, with 9 bases that match TRBD1. Germline lookup yields CDR1 SEHNR and CDR2 FQNEAQ (reference sequence). The V and J ends lost 5 bases and 3 bases, in that order; junction bases with no gene match: 8. CDR3 length equals 15 residues. The CDR3 sequence is CASSRGTGGGYEQYF. The CDR3, as DNA: TGTGCCAGCAGCCGGGGAACAGGGGGCGGCTACGAGCAGTACTTC.

This clone was recorded only once. This sequence joins TRBV30 and TRBJ1-1; tentative D call: TRBD1 (5 bases). Trimming shortened V by 1 base and J by 3 bases, and 15 bases separated the two germline ends. This CDR3 has 15 residues. The germline CDR1 and CDR2 sequences are GTSNPN and SVGIG (reference sequence). CDR3 amino acids: CAWSGQMTGDTEAFF. The CDR3, as DNA: TGTGCCTGGAGTGGACAAATGACGGGGGACACTGAAGCTTTCTTT.

This clone appeared once. The genes are TRBV7-3 and TRBJ2-1; possible D gene TRBD2, 6 bases. The CDR3 totals 16 residues. V shed 2 bases and J shed 2 bases, with 13 bases lying between them. Germline values: CDR1 SGHTA, CDR2 FQGTGA. The DNA of the CDR3 is TGTGCCAGCAGCTTAGTGGGGACGGGGGCCTACAATGAGCAGTTCTTC. Residues: CASSLVGTGAYNEQFF.